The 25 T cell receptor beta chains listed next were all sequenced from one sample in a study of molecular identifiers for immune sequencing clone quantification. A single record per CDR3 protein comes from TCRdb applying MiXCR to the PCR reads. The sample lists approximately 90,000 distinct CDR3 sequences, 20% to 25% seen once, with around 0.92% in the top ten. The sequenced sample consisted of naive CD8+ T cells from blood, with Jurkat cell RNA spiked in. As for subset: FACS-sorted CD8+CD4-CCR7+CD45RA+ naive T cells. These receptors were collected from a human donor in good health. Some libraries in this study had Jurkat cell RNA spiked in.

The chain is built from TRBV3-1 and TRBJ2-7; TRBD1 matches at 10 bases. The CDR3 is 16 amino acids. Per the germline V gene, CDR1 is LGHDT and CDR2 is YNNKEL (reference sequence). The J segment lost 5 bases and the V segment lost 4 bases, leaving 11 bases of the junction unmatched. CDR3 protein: CASSPAVGQGLHEQYF. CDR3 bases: TGTGCCAGCAGCCCTGCCGTGGGACAGGGGTTACACGAGCAGTACTTC.

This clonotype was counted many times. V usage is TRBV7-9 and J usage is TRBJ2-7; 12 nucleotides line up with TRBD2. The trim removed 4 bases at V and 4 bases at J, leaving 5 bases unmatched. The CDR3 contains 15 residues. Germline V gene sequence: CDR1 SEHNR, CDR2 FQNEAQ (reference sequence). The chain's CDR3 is CASSYLAGGPYEQYF. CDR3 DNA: TGTGCCAGCAGCTATCTAGCGGGAGGGCCGTACGAGCAGTACTTC.

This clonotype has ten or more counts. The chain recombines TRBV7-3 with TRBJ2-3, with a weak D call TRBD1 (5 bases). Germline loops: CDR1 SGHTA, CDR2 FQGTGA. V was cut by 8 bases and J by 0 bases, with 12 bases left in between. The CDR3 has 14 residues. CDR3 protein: CASGRDTSTDTQYF. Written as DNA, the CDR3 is TGTGCCAGCGGCAGGGATACTAGCACAGATACGCAGTATTTT.

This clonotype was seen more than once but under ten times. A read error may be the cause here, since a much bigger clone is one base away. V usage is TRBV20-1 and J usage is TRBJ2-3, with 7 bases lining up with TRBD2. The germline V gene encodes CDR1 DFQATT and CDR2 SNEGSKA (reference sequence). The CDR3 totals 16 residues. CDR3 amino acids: CSARDFREDGTDAQYF. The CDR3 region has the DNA TGCAGTGCTAGAGATTTCCGGGAGGATGGCACAGATGCGCAGTATTTT.

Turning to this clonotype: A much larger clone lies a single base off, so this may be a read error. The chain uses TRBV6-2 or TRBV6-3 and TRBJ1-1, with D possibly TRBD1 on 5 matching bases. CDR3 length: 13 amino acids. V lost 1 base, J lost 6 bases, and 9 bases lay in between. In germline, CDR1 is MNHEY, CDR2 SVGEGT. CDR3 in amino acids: CASSYLAGPEAFF. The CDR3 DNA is TGTGCCAGCAGTTACTTGGCAGGGCCTGAAGCTTTCTTT.

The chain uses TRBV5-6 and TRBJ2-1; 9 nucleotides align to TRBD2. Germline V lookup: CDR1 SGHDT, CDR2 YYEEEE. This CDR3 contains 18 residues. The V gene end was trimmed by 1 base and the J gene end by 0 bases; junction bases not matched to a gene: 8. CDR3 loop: CASSLRIAGVSSYNEQFF. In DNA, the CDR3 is TGTGCCAGCAGCTTGAGAATAGCGGGGGTGAGCTCCTACAATGAGCAGTTCTTC.

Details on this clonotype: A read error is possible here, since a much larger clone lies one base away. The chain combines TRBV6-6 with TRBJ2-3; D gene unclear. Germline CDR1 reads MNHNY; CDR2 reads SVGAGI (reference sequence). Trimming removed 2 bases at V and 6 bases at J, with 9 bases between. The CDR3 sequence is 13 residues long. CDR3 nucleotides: TGTGCCAGCAGTTACGGATTCACCGATACGCAGTATTTT. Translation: CASSYGFTDTQYF.

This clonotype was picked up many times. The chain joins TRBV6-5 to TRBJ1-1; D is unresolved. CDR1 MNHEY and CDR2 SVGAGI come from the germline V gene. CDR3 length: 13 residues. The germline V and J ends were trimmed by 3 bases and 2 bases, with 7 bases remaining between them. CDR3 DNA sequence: TGTGCCAGCAGTTATAATGTAAACACTGAAGCTTTCTTT. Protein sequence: CASSYNVNTEAFF.

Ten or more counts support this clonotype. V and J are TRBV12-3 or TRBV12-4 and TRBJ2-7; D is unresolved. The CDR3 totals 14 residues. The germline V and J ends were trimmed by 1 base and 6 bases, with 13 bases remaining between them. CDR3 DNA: TGTGCCAGCAGTTTAGACACCCATCGCATCGAGCAGTACTTC. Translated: CASSLDTHRIEQYF.

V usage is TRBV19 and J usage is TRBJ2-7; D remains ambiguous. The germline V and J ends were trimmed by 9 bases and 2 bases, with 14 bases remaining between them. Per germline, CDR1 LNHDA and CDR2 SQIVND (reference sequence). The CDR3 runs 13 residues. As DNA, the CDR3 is TGTGCCAGAAGTGTCCAGGAGACCTACGAGCAGTACTTC. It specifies CARSVQETYEQYF.

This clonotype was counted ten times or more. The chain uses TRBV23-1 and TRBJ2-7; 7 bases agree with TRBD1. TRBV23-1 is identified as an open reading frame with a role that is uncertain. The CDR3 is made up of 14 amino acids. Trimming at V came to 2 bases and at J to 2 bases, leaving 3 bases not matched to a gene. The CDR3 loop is CASSQDRATYEQYF. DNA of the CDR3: TGCGCCAGCAGTCAAGACAGGGCTACCTACGAGCAGTACTTC.

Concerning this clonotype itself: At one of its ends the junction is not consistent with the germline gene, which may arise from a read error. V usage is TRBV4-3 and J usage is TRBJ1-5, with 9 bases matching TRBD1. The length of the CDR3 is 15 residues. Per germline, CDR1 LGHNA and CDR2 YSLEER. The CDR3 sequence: CARSQDRGSTQPQHF. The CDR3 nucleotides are TGCGCCCGCAGCCAGGACAGGGGTAGCACTCAGCCCCAGCATTTT.

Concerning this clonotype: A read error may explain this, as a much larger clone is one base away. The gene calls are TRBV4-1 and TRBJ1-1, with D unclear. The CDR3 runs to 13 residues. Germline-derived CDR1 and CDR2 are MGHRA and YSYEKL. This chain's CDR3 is CASNQPANTEAFF. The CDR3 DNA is TGCGCCAGCAACCAACCAGCGAACACTGAAGCTTTCTTT.

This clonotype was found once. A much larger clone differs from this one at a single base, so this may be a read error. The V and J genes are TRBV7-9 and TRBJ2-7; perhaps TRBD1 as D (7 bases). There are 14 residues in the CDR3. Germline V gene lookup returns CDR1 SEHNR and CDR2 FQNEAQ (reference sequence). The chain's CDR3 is CASSSPGGSYKQYF. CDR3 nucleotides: TGTGCCAGCAGCTCCCCAGGGGGGTCCTACAAGCAGTACTTC.

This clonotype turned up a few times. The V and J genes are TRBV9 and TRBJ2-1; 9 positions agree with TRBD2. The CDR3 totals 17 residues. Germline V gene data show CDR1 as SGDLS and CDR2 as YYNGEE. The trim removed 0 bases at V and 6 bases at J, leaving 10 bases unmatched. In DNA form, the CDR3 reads TGTGCCAGCAGCGTAGAGATCACTAGCGGGCCGGCCAATGAGCAGTTCTTC. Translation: CASSVEITSGPANEQFF.

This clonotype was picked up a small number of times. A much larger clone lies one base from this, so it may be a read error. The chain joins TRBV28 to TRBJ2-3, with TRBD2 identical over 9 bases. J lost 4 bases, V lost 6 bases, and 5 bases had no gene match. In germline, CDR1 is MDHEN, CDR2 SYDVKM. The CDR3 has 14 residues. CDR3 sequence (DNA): TGTGCCAGCAGAAGGACTAGCGTGGCAGATACGCAGTATTTT. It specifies CASRRTSVADTQYF.

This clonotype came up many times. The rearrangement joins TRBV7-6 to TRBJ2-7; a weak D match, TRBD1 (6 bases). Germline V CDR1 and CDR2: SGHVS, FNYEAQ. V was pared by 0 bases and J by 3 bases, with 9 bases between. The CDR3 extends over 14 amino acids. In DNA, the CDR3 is TGTGCCAGCAGCTTAGCCGGACAGAGCTACGAGCAGTACTTC. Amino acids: CASSLAGQSYEQYF.

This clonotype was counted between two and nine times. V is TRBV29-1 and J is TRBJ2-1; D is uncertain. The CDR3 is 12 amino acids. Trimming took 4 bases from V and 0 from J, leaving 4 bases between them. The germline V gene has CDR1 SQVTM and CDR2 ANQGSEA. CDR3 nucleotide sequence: TGCAGCGTTGGGGACTCCTACAATGAGCAGTTCTTC. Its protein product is CSVGDSYNEQFF.

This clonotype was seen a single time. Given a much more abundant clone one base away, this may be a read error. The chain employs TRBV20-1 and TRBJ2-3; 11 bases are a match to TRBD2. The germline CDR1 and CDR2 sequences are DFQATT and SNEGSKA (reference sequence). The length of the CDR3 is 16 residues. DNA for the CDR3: TGCAGCGCCCCTCCTCAGACTAGCGGGAACACAGATACGCAGTATTTT. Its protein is CSAPPQTSGNTDTQYF.

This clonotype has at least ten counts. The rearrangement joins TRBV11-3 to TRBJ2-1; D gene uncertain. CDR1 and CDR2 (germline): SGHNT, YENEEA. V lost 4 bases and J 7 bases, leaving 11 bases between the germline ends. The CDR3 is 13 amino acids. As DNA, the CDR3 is TGTGCCAGCAGCTCCGGGCAGCCGAATGAGCAGTTCTTC. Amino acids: CASSSGQPNEQFF.

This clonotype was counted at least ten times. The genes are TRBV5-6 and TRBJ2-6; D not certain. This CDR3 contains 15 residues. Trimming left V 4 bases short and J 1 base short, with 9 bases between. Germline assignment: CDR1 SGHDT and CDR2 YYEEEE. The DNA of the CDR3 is TGTGCCAGCAGCGTACTAAAGTCTGGGGCCAACGTCCTGACTTTC. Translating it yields CASSVLKSGANVLTF.

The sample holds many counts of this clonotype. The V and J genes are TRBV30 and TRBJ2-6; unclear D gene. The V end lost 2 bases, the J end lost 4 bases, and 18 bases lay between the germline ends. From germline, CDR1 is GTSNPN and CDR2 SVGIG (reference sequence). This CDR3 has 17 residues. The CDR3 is CAWSFSRLFGGANVLTF. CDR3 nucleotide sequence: TGTGCCTGGAGTTTCTCCAGGCTCTTCGGAGGGGCCAACGTCCTGACTTTC.

In nucleotides, the CDR3 is TGTGCCAGCAGTGAGGAAATTACCGGGGACGATGAGCAGTTCTTC. Amino acids: CASSEEITGDDEQFF. This chain connects TRBV6-1 to TRBJ2-1, with D tentatively TRBD1 or TRBD2 (5 bases each). This CDR3 has 15 residues. The V end was cut by 3 bases, the J end by 8 bases, with 17 bases between. From germline, CDR1 is MNHNS and CDR2 SASEGT.

In DNA form, the CDR3 reads TGTGCCTGGAGTCGGACAGGGGTTCCCTACGAGCAGTACTTC. As protein: CAWSRTGVPYEQYF. The chain employs TRBV30 and TRBJ2-7; TRBD1 aligns across 9 bases. Germline lookup yields CDR1 GTSNPN and CDR2 SVGIG (reference sequence). The V gene end was trimmed by 2 bases and the J gene end by 2 bases; junction bases not matched to a gene: 4. CDR3 size: 14 residues. The full variable domain, its missing parts supplied by reference TRBV30 and TRBJ2-7, is SQTIHQWPATLVQPVGSPLSLECTVEGTSNPNLYWYRQAAGRGLQLLFYSVGIGQISSEVPQNLSASRPQDRQFILSSKKLLLSDSGFYLCAWSRTGVPYEQYFGPGTRLTVT.

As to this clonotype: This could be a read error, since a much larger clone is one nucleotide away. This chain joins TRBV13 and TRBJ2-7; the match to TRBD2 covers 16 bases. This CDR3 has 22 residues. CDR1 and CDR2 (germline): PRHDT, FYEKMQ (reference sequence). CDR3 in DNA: TGTACCAGCAGCTTACCTCCCGAACGTACAGGGGGGACTAGCGGGAGGGCCCACGAGCAGTACTTC. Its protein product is CTSSLPPERTGGTSGRAHEQYF.